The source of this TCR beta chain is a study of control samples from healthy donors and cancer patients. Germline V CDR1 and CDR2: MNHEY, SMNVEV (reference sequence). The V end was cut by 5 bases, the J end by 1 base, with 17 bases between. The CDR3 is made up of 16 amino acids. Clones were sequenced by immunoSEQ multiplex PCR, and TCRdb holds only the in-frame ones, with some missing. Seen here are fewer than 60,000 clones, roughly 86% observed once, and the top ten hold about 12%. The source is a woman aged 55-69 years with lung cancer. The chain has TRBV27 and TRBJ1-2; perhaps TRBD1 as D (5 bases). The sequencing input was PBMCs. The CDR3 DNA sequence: TGTGCCAGCAGTAAACAGGTTTCCAACCGTAACTATGGCTACACCTTC. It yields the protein CASSKQVSNRNYGYTF.